This passage covers 3 T cell receptor beta chains from one sample sequenced in a study of a mutant IDH1 vaccine in newly diagnosed glioma (dated by TCRdb to about 2021). The antigens of these receptors remain unknown. In light of the paper, this sample's time point label describes: week 5, during vaccination. A 20-mer mutant IDH1 peptide at 300 micrograms in Montanide made up each vaccine dose, which was injected subcutaneously together with topical imiquimod. Libraries were built with the immunoSEQ multiplex PCR assay. The clones in this table, taken by TCRdb from immuneACCESS, are in-frame only. Not every clone is retained; where verified, under half of the shortfall comes from an unresolved V gene, and the cause of the rest is unknown. This sample comprises over 55,000 clones, more than 80% of them detected only once. The ten largest clones capture approximately 4.2% of the sample. The sample in question was PBMCs, obtained from a glioma patient whose treatment included an IDH1 peptide vaccine. The receptors come from a woman between 40 and 55 years old with glioma.

The chain has TRBV7-2 and TRBJ1-1; tentative D call: TRBD1 (5 bases). V was shortened by 1 base and J by 3 bases, with 9 bases between the two germline ends. CDR3 length: 14 residues. The germline CDR1 and CDR2 sequences are SGHTA and FQGNSA. CDR3 residues: CASSLVAGYTEAFF. For the CDR3, the DNA is TGTGCCAGCAGCTTAGTGGCAGGGTACACTGAAGCTTTCTTT. The whole variable domain, remainder taken from reference TRBV7-2 and TRBJ1-1, is GAGVSQSPSNKVTEKGKDVELRCDPISGHTALYWYRQSLGQGLEFLIYFQGNSAPDKSGLPSDRFSAERTGGSVSTLTIQRTQQEDSAVYLCASSLVAGYTEAFFGQGTRLTVV.

The chain has TRBV9 and TRBJ2-2; no firm D call. V shed 0 bases and J shed 3 bases, with 6 bases lying between them. Germline loops: CDR1 SGDLS, CDR2 YYNGEE. The CDR3 is 14 amino acids. Here the CDR3 DNA reads TGTGCCAGCAGCGTAGGGGCGCACACCGGGGAGCTGTTTTTT. Protein: CASSVGAHTGELFF.

This chain links TRBV5-5 with TRBJ1-2; possibly TRBD1 for D (5 bases). CDR1 SGHKS and CDR2 YYEKEE come from the germline V gene (reference sequence). V lost 3 bases to trimming and J lost 7 bases, with 22 bases between them. There are 16 residues in the CDR3. The CDR3 nucleotides are TGTGCCAGCAGCTCGGACAAGGGAATCTTAGTGAGTGGCTACACCTTC. Residues: CASSSDKGILVSGYTF.